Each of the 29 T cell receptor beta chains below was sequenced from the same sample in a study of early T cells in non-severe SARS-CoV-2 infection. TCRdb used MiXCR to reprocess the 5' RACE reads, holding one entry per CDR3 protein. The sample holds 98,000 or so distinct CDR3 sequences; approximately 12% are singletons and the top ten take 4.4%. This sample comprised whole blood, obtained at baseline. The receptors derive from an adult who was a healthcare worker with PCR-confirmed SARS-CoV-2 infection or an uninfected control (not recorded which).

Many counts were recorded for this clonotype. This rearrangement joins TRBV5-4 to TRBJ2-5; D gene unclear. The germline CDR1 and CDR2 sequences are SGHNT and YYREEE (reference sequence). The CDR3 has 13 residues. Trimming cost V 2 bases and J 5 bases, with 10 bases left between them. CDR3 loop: CASSFRRSETQYF. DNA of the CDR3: TGTGCCAGCAGCTTTCGACGGAGTGAGACCCAGTACTTC.

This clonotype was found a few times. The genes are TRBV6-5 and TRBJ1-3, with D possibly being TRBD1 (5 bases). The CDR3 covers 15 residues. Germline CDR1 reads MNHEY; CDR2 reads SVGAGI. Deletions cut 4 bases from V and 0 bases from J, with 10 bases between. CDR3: CASSSTGISGNTIYF. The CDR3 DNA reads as TGTGCCAGCAGTTCCACAGGCATCTCTGGAAACACCATATATTTT.

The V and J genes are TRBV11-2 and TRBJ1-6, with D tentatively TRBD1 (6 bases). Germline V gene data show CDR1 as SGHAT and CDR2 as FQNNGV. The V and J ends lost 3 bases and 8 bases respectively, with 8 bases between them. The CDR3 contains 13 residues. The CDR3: CASSFRQDSPLHF. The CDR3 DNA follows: TGTGCCAGCAGCTTTCGACAGGATTCACCCCTCCACTTT.

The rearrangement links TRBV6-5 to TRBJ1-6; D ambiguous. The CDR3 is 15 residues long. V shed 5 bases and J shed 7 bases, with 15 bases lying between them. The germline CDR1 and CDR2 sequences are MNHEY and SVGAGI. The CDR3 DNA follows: TGTGCCAGCAGTCCGGTGGCAGGAAACAATTCACCCCTCCACTTT. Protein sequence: CASSPVAGNNSPLHF.

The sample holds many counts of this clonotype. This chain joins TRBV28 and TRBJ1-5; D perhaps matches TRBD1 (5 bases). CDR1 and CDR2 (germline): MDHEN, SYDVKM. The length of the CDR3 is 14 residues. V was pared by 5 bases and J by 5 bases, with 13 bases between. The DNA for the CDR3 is TGTGCCAGCAGTCGGCAGGGAGGGTATCAGCCCCAGCATTTT. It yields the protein CASSRQGGYQPQHF.

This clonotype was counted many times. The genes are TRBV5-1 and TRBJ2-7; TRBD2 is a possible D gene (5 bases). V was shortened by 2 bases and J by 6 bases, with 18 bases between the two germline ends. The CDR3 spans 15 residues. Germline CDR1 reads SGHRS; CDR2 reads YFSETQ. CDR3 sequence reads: CASSFGPDGGGEQYF. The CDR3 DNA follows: TGCGCCAGCAGCTTCGGACCCGACGGAGGAGGCGAGCAGTACTTC. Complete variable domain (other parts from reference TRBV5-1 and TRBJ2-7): KAGVTQTPRYLIKTRGQQVTLSCSPISGHRSVSWYQQTPGQGLQFLFEYFSETQRNKGNFPGRFSGRQFSNSRSEMNVSTLELGDSALYLCASSFGPDGGGEQYFGPGTRLTVT.

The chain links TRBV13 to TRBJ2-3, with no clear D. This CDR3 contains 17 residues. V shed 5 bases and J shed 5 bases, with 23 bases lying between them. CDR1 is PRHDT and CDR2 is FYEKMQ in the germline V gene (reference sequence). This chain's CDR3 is CASSKDLLGSFGDTQYF. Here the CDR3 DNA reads TGTGCCAGCAGCAAAGACCTTTTGGGGTCCTTCGGAGATACGCAGTATTTT. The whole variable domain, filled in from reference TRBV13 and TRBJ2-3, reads AAGVIQSPRHLIKEKRETATLKCYPIPRHDTVYWYQQGPGQDPQFLISFYEKMQSDKGSIPDRFSAQQFSDYHSELNMSSLELGDSALYFCASSKDLLGSFGDTQYFGPGTRLTVL.

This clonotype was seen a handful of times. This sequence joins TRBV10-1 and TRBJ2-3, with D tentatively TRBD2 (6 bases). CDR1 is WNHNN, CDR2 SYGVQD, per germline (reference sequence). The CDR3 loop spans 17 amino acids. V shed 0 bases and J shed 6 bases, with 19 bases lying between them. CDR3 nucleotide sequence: TGCGCCAGCAGTGAGTCTGGGCGGGAACCCTCTCGGGATACGCAGTATTTT. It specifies CASSESGREPSRDTQYF.

CDR3 nucleotide sequence: TGTGCCAGCACAGGACTACCCACCGGGGAGCTGTTTTTT. This encodes CASTGLPTGELFF. This chain joins TRBV2 and TRBJ2-2; D might be TRBD2 (6 bases). The CDR3 extends over 13 amino acids. The germline V gene has CDR1 SNHLY and CDR2 FYNNEI. Trimming removed 7 bases at V and 4 bases at J, with 10 bases between.

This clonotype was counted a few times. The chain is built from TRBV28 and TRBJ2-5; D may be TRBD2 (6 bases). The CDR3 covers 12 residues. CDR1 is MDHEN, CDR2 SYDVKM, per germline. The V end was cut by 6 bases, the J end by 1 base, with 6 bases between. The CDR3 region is CASRGLQETQYF. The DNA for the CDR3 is TGTGCCAGCAGGGGACTCCAAGAGACCCAGTACTTC.

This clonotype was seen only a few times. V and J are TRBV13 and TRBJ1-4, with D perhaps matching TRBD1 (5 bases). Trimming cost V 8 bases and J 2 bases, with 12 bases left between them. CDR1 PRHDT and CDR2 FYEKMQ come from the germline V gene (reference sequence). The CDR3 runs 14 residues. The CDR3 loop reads CASSGSSTNEKLFF. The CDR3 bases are TGTGCCAGCTCAGGGAGTTCGACTAATGAAAAACTGTTTTTT.

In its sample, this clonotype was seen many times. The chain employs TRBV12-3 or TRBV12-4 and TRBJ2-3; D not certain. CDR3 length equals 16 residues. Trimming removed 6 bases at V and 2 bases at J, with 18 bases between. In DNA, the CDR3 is TGTGCCAGCAGCCCCCATCTGGCGGCGAACACAGATACGCAGTATTTT. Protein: CASSPHLAANTDTQYF.

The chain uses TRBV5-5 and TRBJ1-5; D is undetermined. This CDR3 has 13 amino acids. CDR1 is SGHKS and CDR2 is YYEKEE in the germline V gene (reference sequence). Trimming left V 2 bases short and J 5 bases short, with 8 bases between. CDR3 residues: CASSFYTYQPQHF. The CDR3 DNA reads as TGTGCCAGCAGCTTTTACACGTATCAGCCCCAGCATTTT.

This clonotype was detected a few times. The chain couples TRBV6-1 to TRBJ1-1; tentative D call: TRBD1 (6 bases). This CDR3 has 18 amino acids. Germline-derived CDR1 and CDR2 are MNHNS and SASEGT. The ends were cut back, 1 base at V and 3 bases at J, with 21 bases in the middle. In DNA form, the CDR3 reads TGTGCCAGCAGTGAAGACATACGAAGGGGGTGGAGGGACACTGAAGCTTTCTTT. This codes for CASSEDIRRGWRDTEAFF.

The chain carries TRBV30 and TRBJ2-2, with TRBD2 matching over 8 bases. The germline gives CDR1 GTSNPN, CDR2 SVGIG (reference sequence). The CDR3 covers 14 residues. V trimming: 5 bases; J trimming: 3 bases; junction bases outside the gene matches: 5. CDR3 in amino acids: CAWRAGVDTGELFF. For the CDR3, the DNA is TGTGCCTGGCGAGCGGGAGTTGACACCGGGGAGCTGTTTTTT.

CDR3 sequence reads: CASSVGLAGFEQYF. CDR3 nucleotide sequence: TGCGCCAGCAGCGTAGGACTAGCGGGATTCGAGCAGTACTTC. The V call is TRBV5-1, the J call TRBJ2-7; 12 bases line up with TRBD2. V lost 4 bases and J lost 6; bases outside the gene matches: 5. Germline V gives CDR1 SGHRS, CDR2 YFSETQ. This CDR3 comprises 14 residues.

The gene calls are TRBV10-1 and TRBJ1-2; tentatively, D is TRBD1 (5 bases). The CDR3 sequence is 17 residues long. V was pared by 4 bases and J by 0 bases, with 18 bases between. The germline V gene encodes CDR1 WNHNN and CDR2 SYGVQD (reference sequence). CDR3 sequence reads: CASSVTDSFSANYGYTF. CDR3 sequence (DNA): TGCGCCAGCAGTGTGACCGACAGTTTTTCCGCTAACTATGGCTACACCTTC.

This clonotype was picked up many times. Here the CDR3 DNA reads TGTGCCAGCAGTGACGGCATGCTTAGCACAGATACGCAGTATTTT. It is translated as CASSDGMLSTDTQYF. The chain carries TRBV2 and TRBJ2-3; unclear D gene. Germline CDR1 and CDR2: SNHLY and FYNNEI. Trimming pared 3 bases from V and 0 bases from J, leaving 10 bases between. The CDR3 consists of 15 residues.

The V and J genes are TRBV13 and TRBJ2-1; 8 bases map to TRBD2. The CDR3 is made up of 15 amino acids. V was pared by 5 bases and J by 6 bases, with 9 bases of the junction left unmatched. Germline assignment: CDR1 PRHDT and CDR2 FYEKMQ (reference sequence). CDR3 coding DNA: TGTGCCAGCAGCCACACTAGCGGTCTTCCCAATGAGCAGTTCTTC. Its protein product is CASSHTSGLPNEQFF. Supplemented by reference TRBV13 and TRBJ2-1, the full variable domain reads AAGVIQSPRHLIKEKRETATLKCYPIPRHDTVYWYQQGPGQDPQFLISFYEKMQSDKGSIPDRFSAQQFSDYHSELNMSSLELGDSALYFCASSHTSGLPNEQFFGPGTRLTVL.

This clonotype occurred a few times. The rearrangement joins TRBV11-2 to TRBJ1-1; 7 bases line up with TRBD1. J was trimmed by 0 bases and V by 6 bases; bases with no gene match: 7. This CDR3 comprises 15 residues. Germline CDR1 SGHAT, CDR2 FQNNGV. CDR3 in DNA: TGTGCCAGCAGTTTGGGACAGCTTATGAACACTGAAGCTTTCTTT. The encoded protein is CASSLGQLMNTEAFF. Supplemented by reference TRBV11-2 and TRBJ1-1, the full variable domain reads EAGVAQSPRYKIIEKRQSVAFWCNPISGHATLYWYQQILGQGPKLLIQFQNNGVVDDSQLPKDRFSAERLKGVDSTLKIQPAKLEDSAVYLCASSLGQLMNTEAFFGQGTRLTVV.

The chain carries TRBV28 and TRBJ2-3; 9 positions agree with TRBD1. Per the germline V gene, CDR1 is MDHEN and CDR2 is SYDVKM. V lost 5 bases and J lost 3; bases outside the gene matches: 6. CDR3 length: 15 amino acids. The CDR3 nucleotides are TGTGCCAGCAGTCCCTGGGACAGGGCGACAGATACGCAGTATTTT. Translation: CASSPWDRATDTQYF. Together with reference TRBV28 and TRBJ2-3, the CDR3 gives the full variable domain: DVKVTQSSRYLVKRTGEKVFLECVQDMDHENMFWYRQDPGLGLRLIYFSYDVKMKEKGDIPEGYSVSREKKERFSLILESASTNQTSMYLCASSPWDRATDTQYFGPGTRLTVL.

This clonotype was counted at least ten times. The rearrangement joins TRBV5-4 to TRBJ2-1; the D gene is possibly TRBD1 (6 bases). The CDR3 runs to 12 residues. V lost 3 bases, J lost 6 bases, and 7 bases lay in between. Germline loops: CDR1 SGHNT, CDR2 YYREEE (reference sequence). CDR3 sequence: CASSSQGNEQFF. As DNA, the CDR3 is TGTGCCAGCAGCTCACAGGGCAATGAGCAGTTCTTC. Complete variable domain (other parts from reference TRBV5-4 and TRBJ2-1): ETGVTQSPTHLIKTRGQQVTLRCSSQSGHNTVSWYQQALGQGPQFIFQYYREEENGRGNFPPRFSGLQFPNYSSELNVNALELDDSALYLCASSSQGNEQFFGPGTRLTVL.

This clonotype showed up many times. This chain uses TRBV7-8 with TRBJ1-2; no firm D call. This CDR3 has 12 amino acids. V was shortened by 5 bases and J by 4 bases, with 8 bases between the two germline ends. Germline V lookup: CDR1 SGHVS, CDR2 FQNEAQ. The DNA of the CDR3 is TGTGCCAGCAGCAAGGACGGCTATGGCTACACCTTC. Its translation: CASSKDGYGYTF.

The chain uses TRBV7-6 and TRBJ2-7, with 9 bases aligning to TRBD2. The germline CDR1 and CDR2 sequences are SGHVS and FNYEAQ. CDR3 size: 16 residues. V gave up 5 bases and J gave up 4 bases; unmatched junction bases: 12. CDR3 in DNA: TGTGCCAGCAGCCCCATTCCCGGACTAGCGCTGTACGAGCAGTACTTC. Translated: CASSPIPGLALYEQYF.

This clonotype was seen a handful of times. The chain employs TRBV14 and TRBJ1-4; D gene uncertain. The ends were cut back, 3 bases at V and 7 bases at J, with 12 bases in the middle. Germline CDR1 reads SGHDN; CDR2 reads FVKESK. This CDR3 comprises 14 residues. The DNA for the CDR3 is TGTGCCAGCAGCCATCAAGGGAAAGGTGAAAAACTGTTTTTT. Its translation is CASSHQGKGEKLFF.

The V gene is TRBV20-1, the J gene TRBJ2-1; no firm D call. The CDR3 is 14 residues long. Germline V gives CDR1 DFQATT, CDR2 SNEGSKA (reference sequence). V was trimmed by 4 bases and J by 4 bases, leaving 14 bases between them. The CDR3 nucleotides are TGCAGTGCTACTAAGCCCGTCCTGTACAATGAGCAGTTCTTC. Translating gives CSATKPVLYNEQFF.

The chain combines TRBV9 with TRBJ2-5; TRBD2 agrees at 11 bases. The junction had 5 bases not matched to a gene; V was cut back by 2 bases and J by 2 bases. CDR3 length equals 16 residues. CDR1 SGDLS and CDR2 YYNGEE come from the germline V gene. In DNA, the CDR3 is TGTGCCAGCAGCGTCTTTAGCGGGAGGGAACAAGAGACCCAGTACTTC. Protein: CASSVFSGREQETQYF.

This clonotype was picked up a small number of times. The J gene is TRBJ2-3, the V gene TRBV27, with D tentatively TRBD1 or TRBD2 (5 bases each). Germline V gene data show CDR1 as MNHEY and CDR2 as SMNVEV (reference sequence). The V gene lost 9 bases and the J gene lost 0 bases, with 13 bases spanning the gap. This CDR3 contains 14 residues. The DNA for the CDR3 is TGTGCCAGTGCCCGGGACCTAAGCACAGATACGCAGTATTTT. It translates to CASARDLSTDTQYF.

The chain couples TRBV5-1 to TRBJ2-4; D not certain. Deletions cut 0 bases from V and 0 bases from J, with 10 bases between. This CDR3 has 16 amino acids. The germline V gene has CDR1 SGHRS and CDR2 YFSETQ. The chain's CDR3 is CASSLGREGAKNIQYF. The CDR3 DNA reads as TGCGCCAGCAGCTTGGGAAGAGAAGGAGCCAAAAACATTCAGTACTTC.